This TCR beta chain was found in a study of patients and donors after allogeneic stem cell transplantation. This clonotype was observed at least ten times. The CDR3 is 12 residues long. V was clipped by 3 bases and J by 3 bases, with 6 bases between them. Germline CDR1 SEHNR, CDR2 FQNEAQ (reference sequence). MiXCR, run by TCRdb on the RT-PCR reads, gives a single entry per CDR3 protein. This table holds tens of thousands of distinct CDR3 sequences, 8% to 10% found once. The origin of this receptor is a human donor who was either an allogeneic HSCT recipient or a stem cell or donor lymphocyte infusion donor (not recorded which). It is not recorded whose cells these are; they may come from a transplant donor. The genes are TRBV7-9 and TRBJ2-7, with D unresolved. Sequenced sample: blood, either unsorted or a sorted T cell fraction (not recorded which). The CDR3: CASSFQGYEQYF. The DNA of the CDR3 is TGTGCCAGCAGCTTCCAAGGCTACGAGCAGTACTTC.